The 6 T cell receptor beta chains below come from one sample, sequenced in a study of control samples from healthy donors and cancer patients. TCRdb's table, derived via immunoSEQ multiplex PCR, lists solely in-frame clones and lacks some. Among around 90,000 clones listed, more than 75% were seen once. Sequenced material: blood. These TCRs come from a woman aged 40 to 49 in good health.

The J gene is TRBJ2-3, the V gene TRBV5-1; D is tentatively TRBD1 or TRBD2 (5 bases each). This CDR3 contains 15 residues. Germline V CDR1 and CDR2: SGHRS, YFSETQ. V lost 2 bases and J lost 3, with 13 bases in between. The CDR3 bases are TGCGCCAGCAGCTTCCGGGACCATCGGACAGATACGCAGTATTTT. Translated, it gives CASSFRDHRTDTQYF.

This rearrangement joins TRBV6-2 or TRBV6-3 to TRBJ2-5, with D tentatively TRBD1 (6 bases). CDR1 is MNHEY and CDR2 is SVGEGT in the germline V gene. Trimming stripped 5 bases from V and 5 bases from J, with 15 bases between. CDR3 length equals 14 residues. The CDR3 loop reads CASSQDSNRETQYF. The CDR3 nucleotides read TGTGCCAGCAGTCAGGACAGCAACAGGGAGACCCAGTACTTC.

V usage is TRBV10-3 and J usage is TRBJ1-1; perhaps TRBD1 as D (5 bases). This CDR3 has 16 amino acids. Trimming stripped 2 bases from V and 1 base from J, with 14 bases between. The germline V gene encodes CDR1 ENHRY and CDR2 SYGVKD. CDR3 nucleotide sequence: TGTGCCATCAGTGAGCGCGGGGGACTCAGGAACACTGAAGCTTTCTTT. Amino acids: CAISERGGLRNTEAFF.

This sequence joins TRBV5-4 and TRBJ2-1; 8 positions match TRBD2. From germline, CDR1 is SGHNT and CDR2 YYREEE (reference sequence). The CDR3 spans 13 residues. The trim removed 6 bases at V and 5 bases at J, leaving 4 bases unmatched. The CDR3 DNA sequence: TGTGCCAGCACCTGGCGGGGGGACAATGAGCAGTTCTTC. Translated, it gives CASTWRGDNEQFF.

This clone was seen a few times. This chain connects TRBV6-5 to TRBJ1-1, with D uncertain. CDR3 length: 16 amino acids. The germline V gene encodes CDR1 MNHEY and CDR2 SVGAGI. The V end lost 0 bases, the J end lost 3 bases, and 14 bases lay between the germline ends. The CDR3 sequence is CASSYSPQAGDTEAFF. In nucleotides, the CDR3 is TGTGCCAGCAGTTACTCCCCGCAGGCCGGCGACACTGAAGCTTTCTTT.

J is TRBJ1-3 and V is TRBV7-9, with no clear D. The CDR3 is 15 residues long. Germline-derived CDR1 and CDR2 are SEHNR and FQNEAQ (reference sequence). The V end lost 4 bases, the J end lost 0 bases, and 10 bases lay between the germline ends. CDR3 loop: CASSSEGSSGNTIYF. The CDR3 DNA reads TGTGCCAGCAGCTCCGAGGGCAGCTCTGGAAACACCATATATTTT.